The next 19 T cell receptor beta chains were all read from a single sample in a study of CD8 T cells in Susac syndrome. An amount of RNA that ranged from roughly 0.45 to 1 ug was reverse transcribed with random hexamers. MiXCR, run by TCRdb on the immunoSEQ multiplex PCR reads, gives a single entry per CDR3 protein. This table holds approximately 190,000 distinct CDR3 sequences, under 97% found once. Sequenced material: CD4+ T cells from PBMCs. The receptors were sampled from a human donor with Susac syndrome.

This chain joins TRBV7-8 and TRBJ1-3; 11 positions agree with TRBD1. Trimming took 6 bases from V and 6 from J; bases not matched to a gene: 4. The CDR3 sequence is 14 residues long. In germline, CDR1 is SGHVS, CDR2 FQNEAQ. Here the CDR3 DNA reads TGTGCCAGCAGGGGACAGGGGGTTGAAAACACCATATATTTT. This gives the protein CASRGQGVENTIYF.

V usage is TRBV30 and J usage is TRBJ1-2; D remains unclear. Germline assignment: CDR1 GTSNPN and CDR2 SVGIG (reference sequence). The CDR3 runs to 15 residues. Trimming removed 4 bases from V and 0 bases from J, with 15 bases in between. DNA of the CDR3: TGTGCCTGGAACCGGGGAGATCCTACTAACTATGGCTACACCTTC. It specifies CAWNRGDPTNYGYTF.

This chain joins TRBV3-1 and TRBJ2-4; TRBD2 is a possible D gene (5 bases). The CDR3 consists of 14 residues. Per germline, CDR1 LGHDT and CDR2 YNNKEL (reference sequence). Trimming removed 2 bases from V and 3 bases from J, with 8 bases in between. CDR3 in DNA: TGTGCCAGCAGCCAACGGGGATTCAAAAACATTCAGTACTTC. Translating gives CASSQRGFKNIQYF.

The V and J genes are TRBV28 and TRBJ1-2; D unresolved. The ends were cut back, 4 bases at V and 2 bases at J, with 11 bases in the middle. The CDR3 totals 14 residues. Germline V gives CDR1 MDHEN, CDR2 SYDVKM. DNA of the CDR3: TGTGCCAGCAGTTCCGGGGTGCAGAACTATGGCTACACCTTC. Translating gives CASSSGVQNYGYTF.

The chain links TRBV29-1 to TRBJ1-1; weak D call: TRBD1 (5 bases). Deletions cut 7 bases from V and 0 bases from J, with 12 bases between. This CDR3 has 13 amino acids. Germline V CDR1 and CDR2: SQVTM, ANQGSEA. In DNA form, the CDR3 reads TGCAGCGCTATACTGACAGTGAACACTGAAGCTTTCTTT. As protein: CSAILTVNTEAFF.

The V and J genes are TRBV27 and TRBJ1-2; 9 bases map to TRBD1. Germline lookup yields CDR1 MNHEY and CDR2 SMNVEV (reference sequence). Trimming removed 5 bases from V and 8 bases from J; junction bases left unmatched: 6. The CDR3 has 13 amino acids. The CDR3 protein is CASSPGQGSGYTF. The CDR3 region has the DNA TGTGCCAGCAGTCCGGGACAGGGTAGCGGCTACACCTTC.

The chain has TRBV4-1 and TRBJ1-1; possible D gene TRBD1, 5 bases. V lost 4 bases to trimming and J lost 7 bases, with 13 bases between them. CDR1 and CDR2 from the germline V gene are MGHRA and YSYEKL. The CDR3 extends over 13 amino acids. In DNA, the CDR3 is TGCGCCAGCAGCCGCTATAGGGGCAGTGAAGCTTTCTTT. This codes for CASSRYRGSEAFF.

V and J are TRBV4-1 and TRBJ1-1, with D unclear. V lost 0 bases and J lost 5, with 10 bases in between. CDR1 MGHRA and CDR2 YSYEKL come from the germline V gene. This CDR3 region has 14 residues. The CDR3 coding sequence is TGCGCCAGCAGCCAAGAGGTGGGCTGGACTGAAGCTTTCTTT. Protein product: CASSQEVGWTEAFF.

This chain connects TRBV9 to TRBJ2-7; D gene ambiguous. CDR1 is SGDLS and CDR2 is YYNGEE in the germline V gene. Trimming took off 0 bases at V and 2 bases at J, with 9 bases between the two ends. CDR3 length equals 14 residues. The CDR3 bases are TGTGCCAGCAGCGTAGCTGGTGTTCCCTACGAGCAGTACTTC. It encodes CASSVAGVPYEQYF.

The chain is built from TRBV30 and TRBJ2-1; TRBD1 matches 7 bases. Germline loops: CDR1 GTSNPN, CDR2 SVGIG (reference sequence). The V and J ends lost 5 bases and 4 bases, in that order; junction bases with no gene match: 5. This CDR3 has 13 amino acids. CDR3 protein: CAWDRAGYNEQFF. The CDR3 DNA follows: TGTGCCTGGGACAGGGCTGGTTACAATGAGCAGTTCTTC.

This clonotype was recorded once. This chain joins TRBV30 and TRBJ2-3; D gene uncertain. V lost 4 bases and J lost 0, with 8 bases in between. The CDR3 is made up of 13 amino acids. Germline CDR1 reads GTSNPN; CDR2 reads SVGIG (reference sequence). The CDR3 bases are TGTGCCTGGACTCGCCTGAGCACAGATACGCAGTATTTT. This codes for CAWTRLSTDTQYF.

The chain joins TRBV5-4 to TRBJ2-3; the match to TRBD2 covers 11 bases. V was pared by 3 bases and J by 4 bases, with 4 bases of the junction left unmatched. Germline CDR1 SGHNT, CDR2 YYREEE (reference sequence). The CDR3 contains 15 residues. CDR3 region: CASSSGLAVADTQYF. The CDR3 DNA sequence: TGTGCCAGCAGCTCGGGACTAGCGGTGGCAGATACGCAGTATTTT.

The gene calls are TRBV10-3 and TRBJ2-3, with TRBD2 matching over 7 bases. The junction had 11 bases not matched to a gene; V was cut back by 2 bases and J by 6 bases. The CDR3 extends over 16 amino acids. The germline V gene encodes CDR1 ENHRY and CDR2 SYGVKD. CDR3 amino acids: CAISETAGVTTDTQYF. In DNA form, the CDR3 reads TGTGCCATCAGTGAGACGGCGGGGGTAACCACTGATACGCAGTATTTT.

This chain joins TRBV14 and TRBJ1-1; tentative D call: TRBD1 (5 bases). The CDR3 runs to 14 residues. With 4 bases removed from V and 2 bases from J, the gap between germline ends came to 11 bases. Germline V lookup: CDR1 SGHDN, CDR2 FVKESK. Here the CDR3 reads CASSPRRGNTEAFF. For the CDR3, the DNA is TGTGCCAGCAGCCCACGGAGGGGCAACACTGAAGCTTTCTTT. Based on the CDR3 plus reference TRBV14 and TRBJ1-1, the full variable domain is EAGVTQFPSHSVIEKGQTVTLRCDPISGHDNLYWYRRVMGKEIKFLLHFVKESKQDESGMPNNRFLAERTGGTYSTLKVQPAELEDSGVYFCASSPRRGNTEAFFGQGTRLTVV.

The chain links TRBV27 to TRBJ1-1, with no clear D. The CDR3 is made up of 12 amino acids. Germline V CDR1 and CDR2: MNHEY, SMNVEV (reference sequence). The V end lost 6 bases, the J end lost 6 bases, and 11 bases lay between the germline ends. As DNA, the CDR3 is TGTGCCAGCAGCCTGACCGGGTCTGAAGCTTTCTTT. Protein sequence: CASSLTGSEAFF.

The V gene is TRBV6-6, the J gene TRBJ1-5, with D possibly being TRBD1 (6 bases). CDR3 length: 13 residues. Trimming took off 6 bases at V and 5 bases at J, with 11 bases between the two ends. Germline V gene sequence: CDR1 MNHNY, CDR2 SVGAGI (reference sequence). The CDR3 coding sequence is TGTGCCAGCAGGAACAGGGTCGATCAGCCCCAGCATTTT. Translation gives CASRNRVDQPQHF.

The chain is built from TRBV19 and TRBJ2-5; TRBD2 matches 10 bases. CDR1 is LNHDA, CDR2 SQIVND, per germline (reference sequence). The CDR3 has 16 residues. The V segment lost 3 bases and the J segment 1 base; nucleotides outside the gene matches: 5. CDR3 amino acids: CASSIRGLAVQETQYF. CDR3 nucleotide sequence: TGTGCCAGTAGTATCCGAGGACTAGCGGTCCAAGAGACCCAGTACTTC.

This clonotype was detected only once. The CDR3 bases are TGTGCCAGCAGCAAAGAGAGTGGAAACACCATATATTTT. It translates to CASSKESGNTIYF. The chain is built from TRBV21-1 and TRBJ1-3. TRBV21-1 is a pseudogene. The CDR3 sequence is 13 residues long.

This clonotype has only one observation. The V and J genes are TRBV29-1 and TRBJ2-5, with D hard to call. Trimming shortened V by 6 bases and J by 1 base, and 9 bases separated the two germline ends. There are 12 residues in the CDR3. The germline CDR1 and CDR2 sequences are SQVTM and ANQGSEA. CDR3 in amino acids: CSVKKGQETQYF. The CDR3, as DNA: TGCAGCGTAAAGAAAGGCCAAGAGACCCAGTACTTC.